This T cell receptor beta chain was recorded in a study of T cell responses to AZD1222 COVID-19 vaccine. Method: immunoSEQ multiplex PCR; TCRdb's copy keeps in-frame clones and lacks some. This table has 85,000 to 95,000 clones, 89% appearing once. Between the trimmed V and J ends, which lost 2 bases and 3 bases, there was a span of 4 bases. Germline loops: CDR1 DFQATT, CDR2 SNEGSKA (reference sequence). The CDR3 runs to 11 residues. This TCR was sampled from an adult who received the AZD1222 COVID-19 vaccine. V and J are TRBV20-1 and TRBJ1-2, with D unresolved. Sample: peripheral blood, taken 28 days after the second AZD1222 dose. CDR3 nucleotides: TGCAGTGCTAGATTTTACTATGGCTACACCTTC. The encoded protein is CSARFYYGYTF.